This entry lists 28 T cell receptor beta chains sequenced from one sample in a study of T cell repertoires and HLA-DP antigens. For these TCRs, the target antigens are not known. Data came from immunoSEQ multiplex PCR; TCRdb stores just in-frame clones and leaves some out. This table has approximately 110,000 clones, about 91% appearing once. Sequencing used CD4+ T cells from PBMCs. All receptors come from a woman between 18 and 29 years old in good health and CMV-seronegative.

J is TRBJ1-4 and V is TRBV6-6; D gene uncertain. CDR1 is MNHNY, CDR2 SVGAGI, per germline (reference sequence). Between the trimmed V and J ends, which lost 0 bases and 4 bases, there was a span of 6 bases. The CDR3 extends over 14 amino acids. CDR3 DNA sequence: TGTGCCAGCAGTTACTCCTGGGTTAATGAAAAACTGTTTTTT. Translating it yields CASSYSWVNEKLFF.

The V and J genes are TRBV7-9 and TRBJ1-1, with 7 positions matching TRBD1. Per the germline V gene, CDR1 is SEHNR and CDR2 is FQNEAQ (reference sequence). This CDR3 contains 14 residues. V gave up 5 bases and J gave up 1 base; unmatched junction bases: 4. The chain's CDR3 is CASSPGQKNTEAFF. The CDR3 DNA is TGTGCCAGCAGCCCGGGACAGAAGAACACTGAAGCTTTCTTT.

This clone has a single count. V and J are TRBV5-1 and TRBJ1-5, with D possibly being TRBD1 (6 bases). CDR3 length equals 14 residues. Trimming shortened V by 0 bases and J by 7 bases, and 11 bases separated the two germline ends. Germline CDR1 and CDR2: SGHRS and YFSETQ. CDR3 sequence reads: CASSLEAGGQPQHF. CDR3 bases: TGCGCCAGCAGCTTGGAGGCGGGGGGCCAGCCCCAGCATTTT.

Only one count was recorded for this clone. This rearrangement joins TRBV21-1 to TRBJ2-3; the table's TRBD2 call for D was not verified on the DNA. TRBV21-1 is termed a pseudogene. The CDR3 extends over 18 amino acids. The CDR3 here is CASSKFTLIGVKTDTQYF. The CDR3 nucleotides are TGTGCCAGCAGCAAATTTACTTTGATCGGGGTGAAAACAGATACGCAGTATTTT.

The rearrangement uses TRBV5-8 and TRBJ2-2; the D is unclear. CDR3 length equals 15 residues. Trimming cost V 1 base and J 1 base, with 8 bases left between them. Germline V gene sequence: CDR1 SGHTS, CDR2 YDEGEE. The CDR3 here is CASSLRSLNTGELFF. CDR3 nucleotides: TGTGCCAGCAGCTTGAGAAGCTTGAACACCGGGGAGCTGTTTTTT.

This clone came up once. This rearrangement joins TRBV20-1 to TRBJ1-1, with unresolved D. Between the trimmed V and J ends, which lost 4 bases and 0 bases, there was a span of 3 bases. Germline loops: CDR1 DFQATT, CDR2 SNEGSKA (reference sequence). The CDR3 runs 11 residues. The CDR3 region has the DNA TGCAGTGCTATGGTGAACACTGAAGCTTTCTTT. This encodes CSAMVNTEAFF.

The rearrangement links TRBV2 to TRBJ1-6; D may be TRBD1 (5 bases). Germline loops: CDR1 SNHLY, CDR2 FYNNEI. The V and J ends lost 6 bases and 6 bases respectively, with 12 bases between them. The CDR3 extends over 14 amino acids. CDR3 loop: CASRIDRLNSPLHF. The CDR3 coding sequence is TGTGCCAGCAGAATCGACAGACTTAATTCACCCCTCCACTTT.

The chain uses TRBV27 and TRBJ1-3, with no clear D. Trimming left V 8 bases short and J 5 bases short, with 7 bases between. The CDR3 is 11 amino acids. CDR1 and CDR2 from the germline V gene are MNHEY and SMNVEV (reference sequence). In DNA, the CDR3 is TGTGCCAGCGGGGAGAGAAACACCATATATTTT. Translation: CASGERNTIYF.

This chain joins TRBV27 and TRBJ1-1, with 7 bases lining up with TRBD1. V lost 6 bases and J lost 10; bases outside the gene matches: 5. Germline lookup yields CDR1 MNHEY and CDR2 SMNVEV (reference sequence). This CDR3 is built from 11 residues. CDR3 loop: CASRFRGSAFF. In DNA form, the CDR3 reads TGTGCCAGCAGATTCAGGGGGTCAGCTTTCTTT.

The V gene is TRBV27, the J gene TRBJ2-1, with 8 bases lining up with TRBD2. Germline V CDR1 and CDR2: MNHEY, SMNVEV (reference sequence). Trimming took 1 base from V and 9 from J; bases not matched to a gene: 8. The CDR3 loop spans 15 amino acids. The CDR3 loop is CASSLLAGYFREQFF. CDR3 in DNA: TGTGCCAGCAGTTTATTAGCGGGATACTTTCGTGAGCAGTTCTTC.

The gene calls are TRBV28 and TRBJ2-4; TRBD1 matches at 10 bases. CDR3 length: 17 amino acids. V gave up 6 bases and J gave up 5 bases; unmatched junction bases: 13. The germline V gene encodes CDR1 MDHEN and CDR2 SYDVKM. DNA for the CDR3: TGTGCCAGCAGCGCTCAAGGACAGGGGGGAGGGGAAAACATTCAGTACTTC. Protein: CASSAQGQGGGENIQYF. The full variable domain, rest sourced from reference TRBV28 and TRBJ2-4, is DVKVTQSSRYLVKRTGEKVFLECVQDMDHENMFWYRQDPGLGLRLIYFSYDVKMKEKGDIPEGYSVSREKKERFSLILESASTNQTSMYLCASSAQGQGGGENIQYFGAGTRLSVL.

Written as DNA, the CDR3 is TGTGCCAGCATGCAAAGTGGGGGCTACGAGCAGTACGTC. Protein: CASMQSGGYEQYV. The chain links TRBV6-1 to TRBJ2-7; D tentatively fits TRBD1 or TRBD2 (5 bases each). V lost 7 bases and J lost 3, with 13 bases in between. This CDR3 is built from 13 residues. The germline CDR1 and CDR2 sequences are MNHNS and SASEGT.

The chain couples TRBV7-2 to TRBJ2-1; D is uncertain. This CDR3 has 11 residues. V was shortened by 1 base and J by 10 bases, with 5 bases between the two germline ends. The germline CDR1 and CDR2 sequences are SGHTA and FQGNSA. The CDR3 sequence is CASSLVLEQFF. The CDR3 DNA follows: TGTGCCAGCAGCTTAGTCCTAGAGCAGTTCTTC.

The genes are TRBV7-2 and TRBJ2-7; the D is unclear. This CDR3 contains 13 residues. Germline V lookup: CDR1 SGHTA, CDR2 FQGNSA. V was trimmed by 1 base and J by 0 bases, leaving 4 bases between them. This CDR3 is CASSLDSSYEQYV. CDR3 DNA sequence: TGTGCCAGCAGCTTAGACAGCTCCTACGAGCAGTACGTC.

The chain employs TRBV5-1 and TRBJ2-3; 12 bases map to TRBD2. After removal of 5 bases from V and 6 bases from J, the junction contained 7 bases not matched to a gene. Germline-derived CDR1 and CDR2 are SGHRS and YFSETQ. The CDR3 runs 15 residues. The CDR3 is CASSYGLAGRDTQYF. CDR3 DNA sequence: TGCGCCAGCAGTTATGGACTAGCGGGGAGGGATACGCAGTATTTT.

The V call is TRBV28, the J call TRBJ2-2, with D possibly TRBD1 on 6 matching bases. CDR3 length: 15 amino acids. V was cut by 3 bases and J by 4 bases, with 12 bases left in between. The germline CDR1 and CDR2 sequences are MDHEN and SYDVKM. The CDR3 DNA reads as TGTGCCAGCAGTTTTCCAGGGGTTGGCACCGGGGAGCTGTTTTTT. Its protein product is CASSFPGVGTGELFF.

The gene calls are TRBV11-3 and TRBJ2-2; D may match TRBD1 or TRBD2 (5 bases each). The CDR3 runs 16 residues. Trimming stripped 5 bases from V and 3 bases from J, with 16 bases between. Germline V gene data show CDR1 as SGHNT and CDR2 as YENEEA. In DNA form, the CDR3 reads TGTGCCAGCAGCCGCTGGGGCGGGCAGGACACCGGGGAGCTGTTTTTT. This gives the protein CASSRWGGQDTGELFF.

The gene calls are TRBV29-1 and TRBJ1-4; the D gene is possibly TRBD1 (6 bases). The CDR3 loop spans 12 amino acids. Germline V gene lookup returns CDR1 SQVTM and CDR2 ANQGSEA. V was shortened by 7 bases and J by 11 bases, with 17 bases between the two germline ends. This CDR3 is CSAGVQGRKLFF. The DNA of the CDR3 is TGCAGCGCAGGGGTCCAGGGACGCAAACTGTTTTTT.

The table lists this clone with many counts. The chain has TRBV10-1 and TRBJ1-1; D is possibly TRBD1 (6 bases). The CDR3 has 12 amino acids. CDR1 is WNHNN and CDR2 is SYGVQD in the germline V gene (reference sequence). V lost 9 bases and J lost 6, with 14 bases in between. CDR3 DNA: TGCGCCAGTTCAAGGGGGTCGGCTGAAGCTTTCTTT. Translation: CASSRGSAEAFF.

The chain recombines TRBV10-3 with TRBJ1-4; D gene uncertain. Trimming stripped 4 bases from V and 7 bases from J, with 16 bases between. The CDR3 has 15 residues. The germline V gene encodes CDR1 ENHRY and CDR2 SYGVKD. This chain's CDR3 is CAISGDRRAIEKLFF. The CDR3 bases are TGTGCCATCAGTGGGGATCGGAGGGCCATTGAAAAACTGTTTTTT.

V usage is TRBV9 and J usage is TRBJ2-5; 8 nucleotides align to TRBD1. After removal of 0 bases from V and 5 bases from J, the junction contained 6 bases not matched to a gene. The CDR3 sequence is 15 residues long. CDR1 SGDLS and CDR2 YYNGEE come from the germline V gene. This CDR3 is CASSVAHGQGETQYF. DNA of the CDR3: TGTGCCAGCAGCGTAGCTCATGGACAGGGTGAGACCCAGTACTTC. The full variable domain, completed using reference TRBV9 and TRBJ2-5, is DSGVTQTPKHLITATGQRVTLRCSPRSGDLSVYWYQQSLDQGLQFLIQYYNGEERAKGNILERFSAQQFPDLHSELNLSSLELGDSALYFCASSVAHGQGETQYFGPGTRLLVL.

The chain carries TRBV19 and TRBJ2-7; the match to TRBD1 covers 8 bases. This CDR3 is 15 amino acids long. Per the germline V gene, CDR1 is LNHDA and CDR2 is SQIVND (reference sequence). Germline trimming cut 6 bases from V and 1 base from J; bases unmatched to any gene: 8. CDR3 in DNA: TGTGCCAGTAGCCCTAGACAGGGGCGATCCTACGAGCAGTACTTC. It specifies CASSPRQGRSYEQYF.

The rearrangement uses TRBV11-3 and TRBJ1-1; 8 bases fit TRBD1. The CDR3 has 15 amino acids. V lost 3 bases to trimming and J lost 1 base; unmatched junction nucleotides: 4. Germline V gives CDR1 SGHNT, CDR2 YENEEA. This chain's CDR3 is CASSFAGGENTEAFF. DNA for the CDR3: TGTGCCAGCAGCTTCGCAGGGGGCGAGAACACTGAAGCTTTCTTT.

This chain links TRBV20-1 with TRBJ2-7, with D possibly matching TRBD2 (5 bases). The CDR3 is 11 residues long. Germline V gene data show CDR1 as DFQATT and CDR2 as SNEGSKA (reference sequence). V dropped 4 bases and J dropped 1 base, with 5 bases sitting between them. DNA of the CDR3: TGCAGTGCTACGGGGTCCTACGAGCAGTACGTC. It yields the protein CSATGSYEQYV.

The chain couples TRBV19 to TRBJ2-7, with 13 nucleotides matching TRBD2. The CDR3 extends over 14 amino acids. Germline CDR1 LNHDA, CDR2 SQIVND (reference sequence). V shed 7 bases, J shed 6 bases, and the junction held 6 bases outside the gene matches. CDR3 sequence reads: CASNPGTSGIEQYF. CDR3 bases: TGTGCCAGTAACCCCGGGACTAGCGGGATCGAGCAGTACTTC.

The CDR3 loop reads CASSVKGSSYNEQFF. CDR3 nucleotides: TGTGCCAGCAGCGTAAAGGGGAGCTCCTACAATGAGCAGTTCTTC. The chain joins TRBV9 to TRBJ2-1; the D gene could be TRBD1 or TRBD2 (5 bases each). This CDR3 region has 15 residues. CDR1 and CDR2 (germline): SGDLS, YYNGEE. V was cut by 1 base and J by 0 bases, with 8 bases left in between.

In DNA form, the CDR3 reads TGTGCCAGCAGCAGCCCAGGGGGCCCCTACAATGAGCAGTTCTTC. Protein sequence: CASSSPGGPYNEQFF. This sequence joins TRBV25-1 and TRBJ2-1, with 8 bases matching TRBD1. The CDR3 loop spans 15 amino acids. With V trimmed by 6 bases and J by 2 bases, 6 bases remained unmatched. The germline V gene has CDR1 MGHDK and CDR2 SYGVNS.

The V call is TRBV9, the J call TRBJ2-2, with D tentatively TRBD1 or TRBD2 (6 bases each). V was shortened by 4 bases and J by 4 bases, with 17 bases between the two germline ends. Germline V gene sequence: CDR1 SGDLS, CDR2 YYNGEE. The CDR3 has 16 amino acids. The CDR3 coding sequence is TGTGCCAGCAGCACCAGAAGTCGGGGGCTCACCGGGGAGCTGTTTTTT. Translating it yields CASSTRSRGLTGELFF.